Listed here are 18 T cell receptor beta chains from one sample, sequenced in a study of early T cells in non-severe SARS-CoV-2 infection. TCRdb reprocessed the 5' RACE reads with MiXCR, giving one entry per CDR3 protein. The sample comprises 30,000 to 35,000 distinct CDR3 sequences, more than 4.5% of which are singletons, and under 6% rests with the top ten. Sequenced: whole blood. The receptors stem from an adult who was a healthcare worker with PCR-confirmed SARS-CoV-2 infection or an uninfected control (not recorded which).

This clonotype has a count of ten or more. This sequence joins TRBV30 and TRBJ2-1; a possible D gene is TRBD1 (5 bases). CDR1 and CDR2 (germline): GTSNPN, SVGIG (reference sequence). The CDR3 totals 13 residues. V shed 8 bases and J shed 0 bases, with 11 bases lying between them. This CDR3 is CAGAGSSYNEQFF. The CDR3 DNA reads as TGTGCCGGGGCAGGCAGCTCCTACAATGAGCAGTTCTTC.

Many counts were recorded for this clonotype. The V gene is TRBV15, the J gene TRBJ2-3; D gene uncertain. This CDR3 comprises 14 residues. CDR1 LNHNV and CDR2 YYDKDF come from the germline V gene (reference sequence). The germline V and J ends were trimmed by 0 bases and 6 bases, with 10 bases remaining between them. The CDR3 loop reads CATSRDGPRDTQYF. DNA of the CDR3: TGTGCCACCAGCAGAGATGGCCCGAGGGATACGCAGTATTTT.

This clonotype was counted ten times or more. V and J are TRBV28 and TRBJ2-7; unclear D gene. The germline V gene encodes CDR1 MDHEN and CDR2 SYDVKM. Trimming shortened V by 3 bases and J by 9 bases, and 12 bases separated the two germline ends. The CDR3 totals 12 residues. As DNA, the CDR3 is TGTGCCAGCAGTTTGACCCCTCTAGGGCAGTACTTC. This sequence encodes CASSLTPLGQYF.

This clonotype was counted ten times or more. The chain joins TRBV10-3 to TRBJ2-1, with a possible D match to TRBD1 (6 bases). V was clipped by 9 bases and J by 0 bases, with 15 bases between them. The germline V gene has CDR1 ENHRY and CDR2 SYGVKD. The CDR3 runs to 15 residues. The CDR3 is CAISEGTLSYNEQFF. The CDR3, as DNA: TGTGCCATTTCTGAGGGGACACTCTCCTACAATGAGCAGTTCTTC.

This clonotype was counted many times. The rearrangement links TRBV29-1 to TRBJ1-1; D gene unclear. V was clipped by 7 bases and J by 2 bases, with 8 bases between them. Germline CDR1 and CDR2: SQVTM and ANQGSEA. The CDR3 runs 11 residues. The CDR3 DNA is TGCAGCGCTACCTTAAACACTGAAGCTTTCTTT. It codes for CSATLNTEAFF.

In this sample, this clonotype turned up once. This chain connects TRBV7-9 to TRBJ1-4; TRBD1 might be the D (5 bases). Germline lookup yields CDR1 SEHNR and CDR2 FQNEAQ (reference sequence). Trimming removed 3 bases from V and 8 bases from J, with 13 bases in between. The CDR3 totals 14 residues. DNA of the CDR3: TGTGCCAGCAGCTTGGGCAGGGAGGACGAAAAACTGTTTTTT. Protein product: CASSLGREDEKLFF.

The sample holds many counts of this clonotype. The chain uses TRBV12-3 or TRBV12-4 and TRBJ1-6; D is ambiguous. V was clipped by 2 bases and J by 9 bases, with 14 bases between them. The CDR3 runs 15 residues. The CDR3 here is CASSLRRSHGSPLHF. DNA of the CDR3: TGTGCCAGCAGTTTAAGGCGCAGCCATGGTTCACCCCTCCACTTT.

This clonotype was picked up many times. The J gene is TRBJ2-1, the V gene TRBV28; 7 bases line up with TRBD2. Germline CDR1 is MDHEN and CDR2 is SYDVKM. The CDR3 has 18 amino acids. Trimming took 8 bases from V and 4 from J; bases not matched to a gene: 20. The CDR3 region has the DNA TGTGCCAGCTCCCCGCGGAGGGGTGGTGTAGCGGGTTACAATGAGCAGTTCTTC. Its translation is CASSPRRGGVAGYNEQFF.

This clonotype was detected many times. The chain has TRBV27 and TRBJ2-5; D might be TRBD2 (5 bases). Trimming pared 2 bases from V and 0 bases from J, leaving 13 bases between. The CDR3 is 16 amino acids. The germline gives CDR1 MNHEY, CDR2 SMNVEV (reference sequence). In DNA, the CDR3 is TGTGCCAGCAGTTTAGGGCGGGCCCTGTACCAAGAGACCCAGTACTTC. Protein product: CASSLGRALYQETQYF.

The sample holds many counts of this clonotype. The chain has TRBV12-3 or TRBV12-4 and TRBJ1-6; D is unclear. V lost 5 bases and J lost 0, with 5 bases in between. This CDR3 contains 14 residues. CDR3 coding DNA: TGTGCCAGCAGTGGCGACTCCTATAATTCACCCCTCCACTTT. Translated, it gives CASSGDSYNSPLHF.

Many counts were recorded for this clonotype. The genes are TRBV19 and TRBJ2-5; D is possibly TRBD2 (5 bases). There are 14 residues in the CDR3. V was cut by 5 bases and J by 5 bases, with 15 bases left in between. Germline V gene sequence: CDR1 LNHDA, CDR2 SQIVND (reference sequence). CDR3 region: CASSPDSPVETQYF. The CDR3, as DNA: TGTGCCAGTAGTCCGGACTCTCCGGTCGAGACCCAGTACTTC.

The CDR3 here is CASSSPTGGRTEAFF. The CDR3 DNA follows: TGTGCCAGCAGCTCCCCTACAGGGGGCAGAACTGAAGCTTTCTTT. The gene calls are TRBV11-3 and TRBJ1-1, with TRBD1 identical over 9 bases. V was pared by 4 bases and J by 5 bases, with 8 bases of the junction left unmatched. The germline V gene encodes CDR1 SGHNT and CDR2 YENEEA. CDR3 length: 15 amino acids.

Many counts were recorded for this clonotype. The CDR3 loop reads CASSLVHTEGDTQYF. CDR3 coding DNA: TGTGCCAGCAGCTTGGTGCACACCGAAGGGGATACGCAGTATTTT. The genes are TRBV5-4 and TRBJ2-3; no clear D. V lost 0 bases and J lost 6, with 14 bases in between. Germline V gene lookup returns CDR1 SGHNT and CDR2 YYREEE (reference sequence). The CDR3 covers 15 residues.

This clonotype was observed at least ten times. V is TRBV11-2 and J is TRBJ2-3; 8 nucleotides agree with TRBD1. J gave up 3 bases and V 1 base, and 6 bases lay outside the gene matches. Germline CDR1 SGHAT, CDR2 FQNNGV. The CDR3 is 16 residues long. This chain's CDR3 is CASSLAAGGRTDTQYF. As DNA, the CDR3 is TGTGCCAGCAGCTTAGCGGCAGGGGGCAGAACAGATACGCAGTATTTT. Drawing the rest from reference TRBV11-2 and TRBJ2-3, the complete variable domain is EAGVAQSPRYKIIEKRQSVAFWCNPISGHATLYWYQQILGQGPKLLIQFQNNGVVDDSQLPKDRFSAERLKGVDSTLKIQPAKLEDSAVYLCASSLAAGGRTDTQYFGPGTRLTVL.

At least ten counts were recorded for this clonotype. The chain carries TRBV20-1 and TRBJ2-1; D unclear. The V end lost 3 bases, the J end lost 0 bases, and 9 bases lay between the germline ends. From germline, CDR1 is DFQATT and CDR2 SNEGSKA (reference sequence). The CDR3 loop spans 14 amino acids. CDR3 DNA sequence: TGCAGTGCTAGCCCAGTAACCTCCTACAATGAGCAGTTCTTC. It specifies CSASPVTSYNEQFF.

Many counts were recorded for this clonotype. The genes are TRBV5-1 and TRBJ2-1, with TRBD2 identical over 7 bases. J gave up 4 bases and V 3 bases, and 10 bases lay outside the gene matches. The CDR3 length is 16 residues. Germline V lookup: CDR1 SGHRS, CDR2 YFSETQ. CDR3 residues: CASSSTVRGSYNEQFF. CDR3 nucleotides: TGCGCCAGCAGCTCAACGGTCCGCGGGAGTTACAATGAGCAGTTCTTC.

At least ten counts were recorded for this clonotype. The chain carries TRBV25-1 and TRBJ2-5, with a tentative D call TRBD2 (5 bases). The CDR3 runs 14 residues. The ends were cut back, 0 bases at V and 5 bases at J, with 10 bases in the middle. Germline V gives CDR1 MGHDK, CDR2 SYGVNS. As DNA, the CDR3 is TGTGCCAGCAGTGAATATCGGGAACTGGAGACCCAGTACTTC. It yields the protein CASSEYRELETQYF.

At least ten counts were recorded for this clonotype. The chain recombines TRBV15 with TRBJ1-2, with D possibly being TRBD1 (6 bases). The CDR3 is made up of 14 amino acids. V gave up 2 bases and J gave up 3 bases, with 10 bases separating them. CDR1 and CDR2 from the germline V gene are LNHNV and YYDKDF (reference sequence). In DNA form, the CDR3 reads TGTGCCACCAGCAGATGGGGGGGCGACTATGGCTACACCTTC. Its protein is CATSRWGGDYGYTF. The full variable domain, rest sourced from reference TRBV15 and TRBJ1-2, is DAMVIQNPRYQVTQFGKPVTLSCSQTLNHNVMYWYQQKSSQAPKLLFHYYDKDFNNEADTPDNFQSRRPNTSFCFLDIRSPGLGDTAMYLCATSRWGGDYGYTFGSGTRLTVV.